The clone carrying this TCR beta chain appeared once. Only in-frame clones appear in the TCRdb table, and some are missing; sequencing was by immunoSEQ multiplex PCR. The top ten clones hold 35% to 45% of a sample with about 130,000 clones, 75% to 90% of them seen once. Germline CDR1 SGHTA, CDR2 FQGNSA. The CDR3 has 13 amino acids. The V and J ends lost 0 bases and 6 bases respectively, with 7 bases between them. The data originate from a study of blood T cell repertoires in COVID-19. The sample was peripheral blood. The source of this sequence is a human donor in a cohort sampled during active COVID-19. This chain connects TRBV7-2 to TRBJ2-3; no reliable D call. The CDR3 reads CASSLAIDDTQYF. The DNA for the CDR3 is TGTGCCAGCAGCTTAGCTATAGATGATACGCAGTATTTT.